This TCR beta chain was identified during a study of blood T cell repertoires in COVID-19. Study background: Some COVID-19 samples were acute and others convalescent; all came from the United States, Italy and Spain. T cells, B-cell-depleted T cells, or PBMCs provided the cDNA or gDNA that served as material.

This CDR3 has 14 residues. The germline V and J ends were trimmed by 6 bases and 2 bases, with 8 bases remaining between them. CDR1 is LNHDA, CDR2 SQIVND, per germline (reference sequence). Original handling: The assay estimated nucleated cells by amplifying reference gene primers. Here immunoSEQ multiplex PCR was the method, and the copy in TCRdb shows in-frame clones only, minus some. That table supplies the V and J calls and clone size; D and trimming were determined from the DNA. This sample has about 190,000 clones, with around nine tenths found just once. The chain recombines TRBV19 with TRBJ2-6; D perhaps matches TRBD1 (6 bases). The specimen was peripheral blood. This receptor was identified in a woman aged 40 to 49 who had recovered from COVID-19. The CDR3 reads CASRSGAGANVLTF. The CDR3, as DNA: TGTGCCAGTAGGTCAGGGGCTGGGGCCAACGTCCTGACTTTC.